Detailed here is one T cell receptor (beta chain). Its antigen specificity is not known. Nothing much larger sits one base from this clone, and base qualities are not available. These data come from a study of blood T cell repertoires in COVID-19 (dated by TCRdb to 2019 to 2021). Turning to the overall study: The collaborator samples originated in the United States, Italy and Spain and spanned the acute and convalescent phases of COVID-19. The samples were drawn from the first 160 participants of the ongoing ImmuneRACE study and from under 1,500 subjects provided by 6 global collaborators. The prospective study material was composed of cDNA or gDNA derived from T cells, B-cell-depleted T cells, or PBMCs. HLA class I and class II types, where available, came from metadata supplied by the sample provider rather than from assay-based typing. The repertoires were released in a freely available public database intended as a resource for research on the immune response to SARS-CoV-2. The sample metadata nearly always contained a de-identified subject ID, COVID-19 status, age in years and sex. Deeply sampled blood TCRbeta repertoires from subjects exposed to, actively infected with, or recovered from COVID-19 were included in the dataset.

General study outcomes and caveats: The quantity of clinical and demographic metadata differed by source and by participant and was supplied without curation.

The collaborating institutions used their own protocols to collect whole blood in K2EDTA tubes. For TCRbeta analysis, collaborators shipped samples as frozen whole blood, isolated PBMCs, or DNA extracted from either of those sample types. TCRbeta CDR3 regions were amplified from genomic DNA using the immunoSEQ Assay, a bias-controlled multiplex PCR. In the original analysis: The number of nucleated cells in each sample was estimated from the amplification of reference gene primers within the assay. Sequence reads were collapsed and filtered to measure the absolute abundance of every unique TCRbeta CDR3 rearrangement. For each sample, productive Simpson clonality was calculated by taking the square root of Simpson's diversity index across productive rearrangements. TCRdb took over this immuneACCESS table, retaining in-frame rearrangements with V and J assigned. Such tables are incomplete; in checked studies, under half of the missing clones stem from an unresolved V gene, and the remainder is unexplained. Clonal size and the V and J genes are those of that table, whereas D and trimming came from the DNA. The sample table lists 65,000 to 90,000 clones, 87% of them with a count of one. The ten biggest clones cover 2.5% to 3.5% of the sample.

Inclusive of the bounding cysteine and phenylalanine, the CDR3 is 13 residues long. The retained sequence is limited to the CDR3, 39 bases, with the frame set at the first base. V is cut by 3 bases and J by 8 bases, and the space between the germline ends is 13 bases. CDR1 and CDR2 are read off the germline V gene (reference sequence) as SEHNR and FQNEAQ. Sequenced: peripheral blood. Recombination joined TRBV7-9 with TRBJ1-2, with TRBD1 as a weak D call on 5 bases. The origin of this receptor is a woman aged 50 to 65 with active or convalescent COVID-19. The nucleotide sequence reads as follows: TGTGCCAGCAGCTTTTTCAGGGATGACGGCTACACCTTC. Its amino acids are CASSFFRDDGYTF.